This entry concerns a single TCR beta chain. In its sample, this clone was seen once. Its antigen is unknown. Base quality data are lacking; no much larger clone is found one base away. To sequence the TCRbeta CDR3 region, genomic DNA was isolated from the sorted cells. The immunoSEQ Assay was used for sequencing of TCRbeta CDR3 regions. Entries here come from immuneACCESS through TCRdb and include only in-frame sequences with V and J called. Some clones fail to appear in such tables; in the studies checked, an unresolved V gene covers under half of the shortfall, and the cause of the remainder is unknown. A total of about 46,000 clones appear in this sample, 65% to 85% of them only once. The ten largest clones take up 1.5% to 2% of the sample. This entry belongs to a study of OX40 agonist ivuxolimab in advanced cancers. Background for the entire study: Ivuxolimab was an agonistic, fully human IgG2 monoclonal antibody directed against OX40 (CD134), a costimulatory receptor. Intravenous ivuxolimab was administered to patients every 2 weeks at six dose levels: 0.01, 0.1, 0.3, 1.5, 3 and 10 mg/kg. Among the approximately 50 dose-escalation patients, around 19 had hepatocellular carcinoma, 15 or so melanoma, 9 renal cell carcinoma and 9 head and neck cancer. A male proportion of roughly 80% and a mean age of 60 years, ranging from 23 to 79, were recorded for the dose-escalation cohort. Patients were allowed to have had prior anti-PD-1, anti-PD-L1 or anti-CTLA-4 therapy, and more than 35% of the dose-escalation patients had been treated with checkpoint inhibitors. Partial responses occurred in three dose-escalation patients, of whom one had hepatocellular carcinoma and two had cutaneous melanoma. The point of sequencing TCRbeta in the periphery was to test whether ivuxolimab changed TCR sequence diversity and drove clonal T-cell expansion. The paper covers the monotherapy dose-escalation part of the phase I ivuxolimab trial, which included N of about 50 patients.

As encoded in the germline V gene, CDR1 is SGHRS while CDR2 is YFSETQ. Between the V and J ends, shortened by 0 bases and 7 bases respectively, the junction contains 10 bases. Including the terminal cysteine and phenylalanine, the CDR3 comprises 14 residues. CDR3 DNA only is kept here, 42 bases in frame from base 1. On the study overall, not on this receptor specifically: The antigen specificity of the clonally expanded peripheral T cells was not determined. Low levels of normalized T-cell clonal expansion were also seen in some patients who did not respond. At doses of 0.1 to 3.0 mg/kg, clonal expansion of both CD4+ and CD8+ T cells in blood was seen between baseline and week 6. Partial responders in the 0.1-3.0 mg/kg groups had among the lowest normalized peripheral clonal expansion, especially among CD8+ T cells. After ivuxolimab, CD8+ T cells had more expanded clones than CD4+ T cells on average.

The trial excluded patients who had a history of autoimmune disease or who were on systemic immunosuppression. Peripheral blood for TCR sequencing was collected from all dose cohorts at baseline, on cycle 4 day 1, and on cycle 7 day 1. Samples were obtained from an open-label, multicenter, first-in-human phase I dose-escalation trial of ivuxolimab. The trial enrolled adults with locally advanced or metastatic head and neck squamous cell, hepatocellular, melanoma or renal cell carcinoma. Before TCR sequencing, CD4+ T cells and CD8+ T cells from peripheral blood were sorted into separate populations.

The rearranged chain carries TRBV5-1 and TRBJ2-2; perhaps TRBD2 is the D gene, with 6 bases matching. This TCR came from an adult with an advanced solid tumor such as melanoma, head and neck, liver or kidney cancer. This material consisted of CD4+ or CD8+ T cells sorted from blood, taken in a trial of the OX40 agonist ivuxolimab. The DNA reads as follows: TGCGCCAGCAGCTTGGATGGGGGGAGCGGGGAGCTGTTTTTT. Translated, this is CASSLDGGSGELFF.